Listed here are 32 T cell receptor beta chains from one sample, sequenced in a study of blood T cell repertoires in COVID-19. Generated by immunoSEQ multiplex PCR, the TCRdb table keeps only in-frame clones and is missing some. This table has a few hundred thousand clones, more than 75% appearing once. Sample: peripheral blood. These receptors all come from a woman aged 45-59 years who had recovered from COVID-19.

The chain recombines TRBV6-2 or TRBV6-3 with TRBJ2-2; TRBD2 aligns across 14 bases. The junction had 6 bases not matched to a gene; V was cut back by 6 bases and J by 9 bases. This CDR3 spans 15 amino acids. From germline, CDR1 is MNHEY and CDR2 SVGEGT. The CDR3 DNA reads TGTGCCAGCAGATACCGGACTAGCGGGAGGAGGGAGCTGTTTTTT. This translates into CASRYRTSGRRELFF.

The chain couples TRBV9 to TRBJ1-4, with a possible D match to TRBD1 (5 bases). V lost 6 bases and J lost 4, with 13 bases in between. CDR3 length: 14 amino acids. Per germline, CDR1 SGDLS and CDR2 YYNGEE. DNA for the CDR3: TGTGCCAGCAATGTCGGACACCATAATGAAAAACTGTTTTTT. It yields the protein CASNVGHHNEKLFF.

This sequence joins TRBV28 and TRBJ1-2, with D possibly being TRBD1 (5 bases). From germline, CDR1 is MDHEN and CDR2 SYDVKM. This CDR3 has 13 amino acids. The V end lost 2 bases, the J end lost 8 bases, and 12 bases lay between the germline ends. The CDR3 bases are TGTGCCAGCAGTTTAGACAGCGGGAAGGGCTACACCTTC. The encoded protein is CASSLDSGKGYTF.

The CDR3 spells CASSEGLAGAQETQYF. The DNA of the CDR3 is TGTGCCAGCAGTGAAGGGTTAGCGGGGGCCCAAGAGACCCAGTACTTC. The rearrangement joins TRBV2 to TRBJ2-5, with TRBD2 matching 9 bases. V trimming: 1 base; J trimming: 1 base; junction bases outside the gene matches: 4. Germline CDR1 SNHLY, CDR2 FYNNEI. The CDR3 has 16 residues.

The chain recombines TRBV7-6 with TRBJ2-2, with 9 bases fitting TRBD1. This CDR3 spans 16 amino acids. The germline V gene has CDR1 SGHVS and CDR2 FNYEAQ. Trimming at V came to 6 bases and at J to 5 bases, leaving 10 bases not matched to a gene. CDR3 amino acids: CASRPPGQGPTGELFF. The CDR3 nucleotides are TGTGCCAGCAGGCCACCGGGACAGGGACCGACCGGGGAGCTGTTTTTT.

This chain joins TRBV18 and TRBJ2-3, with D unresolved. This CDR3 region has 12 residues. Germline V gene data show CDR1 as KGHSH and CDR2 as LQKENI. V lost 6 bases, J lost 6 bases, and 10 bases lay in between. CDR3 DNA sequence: TGTGCCAGCTCCCCTACCCCCGATACGCAGTATTTT. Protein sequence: CASSPTPDTQYF.

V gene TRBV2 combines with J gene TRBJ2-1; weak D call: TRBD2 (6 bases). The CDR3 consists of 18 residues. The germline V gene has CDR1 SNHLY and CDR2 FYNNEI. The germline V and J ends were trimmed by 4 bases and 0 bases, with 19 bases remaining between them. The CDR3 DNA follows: TGTGCCAGCAGTGTTTCCCTGGAGCGGGCGAGCTCCTACAATGAGCAGTTCTTC. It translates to CASSVSLERASSYNEQFF.

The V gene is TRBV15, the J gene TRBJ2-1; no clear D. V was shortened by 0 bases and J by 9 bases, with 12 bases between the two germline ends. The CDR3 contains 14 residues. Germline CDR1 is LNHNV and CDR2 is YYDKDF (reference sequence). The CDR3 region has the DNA TGTGCCACCAGCAGAGATCTTTCACAACGTGAGCAGTTCTTC. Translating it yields CATSRDLSQREQFF.

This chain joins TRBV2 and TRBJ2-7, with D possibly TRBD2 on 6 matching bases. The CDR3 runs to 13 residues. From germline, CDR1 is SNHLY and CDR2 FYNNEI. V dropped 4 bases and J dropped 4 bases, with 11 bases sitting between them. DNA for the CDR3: TGTGCCAGCAGTGTGGAGGGAGTTTACGAGCAGTACTTC. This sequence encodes CASSVEGVYEQYF.

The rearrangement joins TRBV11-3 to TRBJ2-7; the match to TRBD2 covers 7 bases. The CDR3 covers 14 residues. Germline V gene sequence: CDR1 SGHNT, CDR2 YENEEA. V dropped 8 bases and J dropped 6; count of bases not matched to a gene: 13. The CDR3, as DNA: TGTGCCAGCTCAACGGCGGGCGGGAGCGCCGAGCAGTACTTC. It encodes CASSTAGGSAEQYF.

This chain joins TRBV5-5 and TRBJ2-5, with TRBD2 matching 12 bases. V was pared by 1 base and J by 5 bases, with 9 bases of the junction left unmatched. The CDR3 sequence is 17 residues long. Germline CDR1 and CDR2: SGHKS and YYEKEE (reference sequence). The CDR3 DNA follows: TGTGCCAGCAGCTTGTTCACTAGCGGGAGGATCGGGGAGACCCAGTACTTC. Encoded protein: CASSLFTSGRIGETQYF.

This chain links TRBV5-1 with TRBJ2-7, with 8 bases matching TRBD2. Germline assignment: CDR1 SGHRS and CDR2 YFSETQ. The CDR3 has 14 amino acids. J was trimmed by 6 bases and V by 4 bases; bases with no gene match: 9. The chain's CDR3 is CASSTGSGVLEQYF. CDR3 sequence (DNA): TGCGCCAGCAGCACCGGTAGCGGGGTACTCGAGCAGTACTTC.

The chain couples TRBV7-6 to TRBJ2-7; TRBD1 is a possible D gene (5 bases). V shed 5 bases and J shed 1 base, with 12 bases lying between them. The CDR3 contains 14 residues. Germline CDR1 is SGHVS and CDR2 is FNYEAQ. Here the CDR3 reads CASSPQRQSYEQYF. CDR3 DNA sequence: TGTGCCAGCAGCCCACAACGACAGTCCTACGAGCAGTACTTC.

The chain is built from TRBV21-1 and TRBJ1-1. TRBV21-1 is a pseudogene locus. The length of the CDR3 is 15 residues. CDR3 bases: TGTGCCAGCAGCCCCTCTGCGGGGGGAGGGGCTGAAGCTTTCTTT. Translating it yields CASSPSAGGGAEAFF.

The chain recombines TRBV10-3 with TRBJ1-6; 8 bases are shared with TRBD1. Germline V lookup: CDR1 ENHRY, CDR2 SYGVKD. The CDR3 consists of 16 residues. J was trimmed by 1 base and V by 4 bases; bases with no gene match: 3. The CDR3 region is CAISGTGFSYNSPLHF. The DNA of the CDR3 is TGTGCCATCAGTGGGACAGGGTTTTCCTATAATTCACCCCTCCACTTT.

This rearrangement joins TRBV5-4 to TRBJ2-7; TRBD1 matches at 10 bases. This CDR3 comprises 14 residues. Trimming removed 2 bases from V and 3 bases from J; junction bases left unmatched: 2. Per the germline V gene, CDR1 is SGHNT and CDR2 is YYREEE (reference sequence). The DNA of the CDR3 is TGTGCCAGCAGCTTTGGGACAGGGGACTACGAGCAGTACTTC. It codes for CASSFGTGDYEQYF.

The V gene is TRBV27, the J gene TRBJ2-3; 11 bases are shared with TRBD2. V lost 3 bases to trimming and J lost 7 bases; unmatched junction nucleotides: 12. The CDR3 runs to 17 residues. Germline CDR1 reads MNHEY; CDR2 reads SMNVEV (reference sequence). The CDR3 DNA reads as TGTGCCAGCAGTTTTAGAGAGGGACTAGCGGTGGGGTATACGCAGTATTTT. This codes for CASSFREGLAVGYTQYF.

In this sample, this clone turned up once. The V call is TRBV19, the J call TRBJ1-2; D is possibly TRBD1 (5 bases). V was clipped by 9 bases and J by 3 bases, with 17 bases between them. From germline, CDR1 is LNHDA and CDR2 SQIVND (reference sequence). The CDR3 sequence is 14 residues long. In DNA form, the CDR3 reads TGTGCCAGCCTCCCGACAGAATTGGACTATGGCTACACCTTC. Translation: CASLPTELDYGYTF.

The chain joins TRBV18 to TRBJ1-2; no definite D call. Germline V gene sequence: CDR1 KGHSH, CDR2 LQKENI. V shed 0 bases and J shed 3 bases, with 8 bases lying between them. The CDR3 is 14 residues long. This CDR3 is CASSPPAQDYGYTF. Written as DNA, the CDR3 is TGTGCCAGCTCACCACCGGCGCAGGACTATGGCTACACCTTC.

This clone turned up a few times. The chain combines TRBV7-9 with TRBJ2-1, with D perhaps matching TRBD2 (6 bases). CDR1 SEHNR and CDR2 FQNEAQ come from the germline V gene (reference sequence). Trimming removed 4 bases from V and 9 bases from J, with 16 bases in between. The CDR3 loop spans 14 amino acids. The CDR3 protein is CASSSSTSVVEQFF. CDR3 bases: TGTGCCAGCAGCTCTTCGACTAGTGTGGTTGAGCAGTTCTTC.

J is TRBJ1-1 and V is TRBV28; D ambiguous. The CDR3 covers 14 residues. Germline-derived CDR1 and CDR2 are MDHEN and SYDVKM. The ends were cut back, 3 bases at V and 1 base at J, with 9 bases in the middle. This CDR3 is CASSFGRGNTEAFF. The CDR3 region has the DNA TGTGCCAGCAGTTTTGGGCGGGGGAACACTGAAGCTTTCTTT.

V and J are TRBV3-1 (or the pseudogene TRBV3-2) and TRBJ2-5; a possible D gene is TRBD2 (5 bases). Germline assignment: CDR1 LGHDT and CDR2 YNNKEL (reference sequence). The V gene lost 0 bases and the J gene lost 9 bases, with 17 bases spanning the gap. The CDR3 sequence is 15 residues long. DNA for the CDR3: TGTGCCAGCAGCCAAGACGGAGCAGGCGCGGGCGCCCAGTACTTC. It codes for CASSQDGAGAGAQYF.

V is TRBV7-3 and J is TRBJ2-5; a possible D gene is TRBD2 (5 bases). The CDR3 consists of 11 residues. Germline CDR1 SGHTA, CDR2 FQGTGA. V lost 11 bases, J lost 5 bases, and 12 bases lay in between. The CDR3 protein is CADYGVETQYF. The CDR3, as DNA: TGTGCCGACTATGGGGTCGAGACCCAGTACTTC. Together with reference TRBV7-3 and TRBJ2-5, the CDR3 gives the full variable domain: GAGVSQTPSNKVTEKGKYVELRCDPISGHTALYWYRQSLGQGPEFLIYFQGTGAADDSGLPNDRFFAVRPEGSVSTLKIQRTERGDSAVYLCADYGVETQYFGPGTRLLVL.

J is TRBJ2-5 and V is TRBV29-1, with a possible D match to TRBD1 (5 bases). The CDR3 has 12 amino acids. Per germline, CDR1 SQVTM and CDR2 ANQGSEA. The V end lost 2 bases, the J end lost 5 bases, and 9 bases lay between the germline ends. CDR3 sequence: CSVERGGETQYF. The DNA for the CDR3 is TGCAGCGTTGAAAGGGGCGGCGAGACCCAGTACTTC.

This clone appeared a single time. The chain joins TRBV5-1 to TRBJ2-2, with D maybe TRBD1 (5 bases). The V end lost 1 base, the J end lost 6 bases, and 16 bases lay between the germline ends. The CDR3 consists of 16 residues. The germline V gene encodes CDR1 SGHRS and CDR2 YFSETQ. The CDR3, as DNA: TGCGCCAGCAGCTTGACACCAAAACCAGGGTCCGGGGAGCTGTTTTTT. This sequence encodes CASSLTPKPGSGELFF.

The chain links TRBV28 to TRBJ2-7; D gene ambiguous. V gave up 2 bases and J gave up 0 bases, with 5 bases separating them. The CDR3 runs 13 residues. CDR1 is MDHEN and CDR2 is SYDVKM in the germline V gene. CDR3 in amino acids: CASSLADSYEQYF. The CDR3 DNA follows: TGTGCCAGCAGTTTAGCGGACTCCTACGAGCAGTACTTC. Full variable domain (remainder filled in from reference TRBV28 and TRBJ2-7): DVKVTQSSRYLVKRTGEKVFLECVQDMDHENMFWYRQDPGLGLRLIYFSYDVKMKEKGDIPEGYSVSREKKERFSLILESASTNQTSMYLCASSLADSYEQYFGPGTRLTVT.

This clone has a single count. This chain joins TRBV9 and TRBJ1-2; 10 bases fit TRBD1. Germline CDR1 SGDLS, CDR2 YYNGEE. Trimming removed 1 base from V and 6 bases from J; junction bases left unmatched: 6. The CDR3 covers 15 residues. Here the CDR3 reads CASSVFRQGADGYTF. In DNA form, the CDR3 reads TGTGCCAGCAGCGTATTCCGACAGGGGGCAGATGGCTACACCTTC. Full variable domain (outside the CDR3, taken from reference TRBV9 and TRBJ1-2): DSGVTQTPKHLITATGQRVTLRCSPRSGDLSVYWYQQSLDQGLQFLIQYYNGEERAKGNILERFSAQQFPDLHSELNLSSLELGDSALYFCASSVFRQGADGYTFGSGTRLTVV.

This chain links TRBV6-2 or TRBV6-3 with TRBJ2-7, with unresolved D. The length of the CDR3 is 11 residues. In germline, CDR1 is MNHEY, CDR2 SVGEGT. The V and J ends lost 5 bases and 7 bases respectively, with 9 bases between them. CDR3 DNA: TGTGCCAGCAGTGGCCGTGGTGAGCAGTACTTC. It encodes CASSGRGEQYF.

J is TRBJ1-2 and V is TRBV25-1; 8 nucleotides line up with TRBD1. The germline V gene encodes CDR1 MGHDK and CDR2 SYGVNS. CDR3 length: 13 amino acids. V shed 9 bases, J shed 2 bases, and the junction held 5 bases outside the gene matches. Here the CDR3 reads CASQGAGNYGYTF. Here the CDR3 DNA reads TGTGCCAGTCAGGGGGCTGGGAACTATGGCTACACCTTC.

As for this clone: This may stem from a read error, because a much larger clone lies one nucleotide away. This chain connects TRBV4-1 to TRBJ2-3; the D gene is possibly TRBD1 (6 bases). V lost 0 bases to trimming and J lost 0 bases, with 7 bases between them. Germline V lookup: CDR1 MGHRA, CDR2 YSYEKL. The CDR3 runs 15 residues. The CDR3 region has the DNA TGCGCCAGCAGCCAAGAAGGACAGAGCACAGATACGCAGTATTTT. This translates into CASSQEGQSTDTQYF.

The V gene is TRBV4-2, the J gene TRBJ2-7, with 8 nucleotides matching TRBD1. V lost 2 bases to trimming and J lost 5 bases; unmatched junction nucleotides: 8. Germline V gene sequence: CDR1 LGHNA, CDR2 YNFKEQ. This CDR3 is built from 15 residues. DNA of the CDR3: TGTGCCAGCAGCCAATCACCGGGACAGGCCCACGAGCAGTACTTC. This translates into CASSQSPGQAHEQYF.

The CDR3 protein is CASGWDSKNIQYF. The CDR3 bases are TGTGCCAGCGGTTGGGACAGCAAAAACATTCAGTACTTC. V gene TRBV6-6 combines with J gene TRBJ2-4, with TRBD1 matching over 7 bases. Germline V gene sequence: CDR1 MNHNY, CDR2 SVGAGI (reference sequence). With V trimmed by 8 bases and J by 3 bases, 4 bases remained unmatched. CDR3 length equals 13 residues.